What follows are 18 T cell receptor beta chains derived from one specimen sequenced in a study of technical replicates of blood from several donors. Some clones are missing from TCRdb's copy, which holds only in-frame ones; the method was immunoSEQ multiplex PCR. The data contain approximately 81,000 clones, roughly four fifths of them singletons. Sequences were obtained from PBMCs. The receptors here all came from a human donor in good health. Some clones in this sample may be carry-over from other donors' samples.

The V and J genes are TRBV6-4 and TRBJ2-3; 8 bases are shared with TRBD1. CDR3 length: 17 residues. V shed 3 bases, J shed 1 base, and the junction held 9 bases outside the gene matches. The germline gives CDR1 MRHNA, CDR2 SNTAGT. CDR3 sequence: CASSESLTGGGTDTQYF. The DNA of the CDR3 is TGTGCCAGCAGTGAGTCCCTAACAGGGGGTGGCACAGATACGCAGTATTTT.

The genes are TRBV28 and TRBJ1-2, with D perhaps TRBD1 (5 bases). The CDR3 length is 14 residues. From germline, CDR1 is MDHEN and CDR2 SYDVKM. The ends were cut back, 2 bases at V and 7 bases at J, with 14 bases in the middle. CDR3 in amino acids: CASSLQTAGVGYTF. The CDR3 DNA sequence: TGTGCCAGCAGTTTACAAACGGCGGGGGTTGGCTACACCTTC.

This chain uses TRBV6-5 with TRBJ2-2, with 11 bases that match TRBD2. The CDR3 sequence is 14 residues long. V trimming: 6 bases; J trimming: 6 bases; junction bases outside the gene matches: 3. Germline V CDR1 and CDR2: MNHEY, SVGAGI. The CDR3 region is CASRTSGKSGELFF. Written as DNA, the CDR3 is TGTGCCAGCAGGACTAGCGGGAAATCCGGGGAGCTGTTTTTT.

V gene TRBV12-5 combines with J gene TRBJ1-4; no reliable D call. CDR3 length: 13 residues. Germline loops: CDR1 LGHNT, CDR2 FRNRAP. Deletions cut 4 bases from V and 8 bases from J, with 11 bases between. CDR3 nucleotides: TGTGCTAGTGGTTCCCCCGAGGCCGAAAAACTGTTTTTT. Translation gives CASGSPEAEKLFF.

The chain employs TRBV4-3 and TRBJ1-3; D uncertain. The ends were cut back, 1 base at V and 0 bases at J, with 19 bases in the middle. This CDR3 comprises 19 residues. CDR1 and CDR2 from the germline V gene are LGHNA and YSLEER. The CDR3 here is CASSQVITEERSSGNTIYF. The CDR3 DNA is TGCGCCAGCAGCCAAGTAATTACAGAGGAGCGGAGCTCTGGAAACACCATATATTTT.

The V call is TRBV7-8, the J call TRBJ2-5; D perhaps matches TRBD1 (5 bases). Trimming removed 0 bases at V and 9 bases at J, with 11 bases between. The CDR3 length is 13 residues. Per germline, CDR1 SGHVS and CDR2 FQNEAQ. CDR3 in amino acids: CASSLADGRAQYF. The CDR3 coding sequence is TGTGCCAGCAGCTTAGCGGACGGCAGGGCCCAGTACTTC.

The chain has TRBV6-1 and TRBJ2-7; 10 positions agree with TRBD2. The V gene end was trimmed by 6 bases and the J gene end by 5 bases; junction bases not matched to a gene: 10. This CDR3 spans 15 amino acids. Germline-derived CDR1 and CDR2 are MNHNS and SASEGT. The CDR3 loop is CASRPGGSGRDEQYF. The CDR3 bases are TGTGCCAGCAGACCGGGAGGCAGCGGGAGGGACGAGCAGTACTTC.

The chain is built from TRBV5-3 and TRBJ1-6, with D possibly matching TRBD1 (5 bases). TRBV5-3 is annotated as an ORF whose role is uncertain. The CDR3 has 18 amino acids. V was trimmed by 0 bases and J by 9 bases, leaving 22 bases between them. CDR3 nucleotides: TGTGCCAGAAGCTTGGCCGGTGGGGAGGGACGGCGCGGTTCACCCCTCCACTTT. Translated: CARSLAGGEGRRGSPLHF.

DNA for the CDR3: TGTGCCAGCTCACGCGGGGGGGAGAACACTGAAGCTTTCTTT. The encoded protein is CASSRGGENTEAFF. The J gene is TRBJ1-1, the V gene TRBV18, with TRBD1 as a possible D gene (5 bases). Trimming took off 4 bases at V and 1 base at J, with 10 bases between the two ends. The CDR3 has 14 amino acids. In germline, CDR1 is KGHSH, CDR2 LQKENI.

The chain employs TRBV7-2 and TRBJ2-1, with D perhaps matching TRBD1 (5 bases). Germline V gene data show CDR1 as SGHTA and CDR2 as FQGNSA. This CDR3 is 14 amino acids long. V shed 5 bases and J shed 6 bases, with 14 bases lying between them. This CDR3 reads CASSARTGPNEQFF. In DNA form, the CDR3 reads TGTGCCAGCAGCGCCCGAACAGGACCCAATGAGCAGTTCTTC.

CDR3 bases: TGTGCCTGGAGTTGGGGACTAGCGGGAAATGAGCAGTTCTTC. Its protein is CAWSWGLAGNEQFF. V gene TRBV30 combines with J gene TRBJ2-1; TRBD2 matches 13 bases. The junction had 2 bases not matched to a gene; V was cut back by 2 bases and J by 7 bases. CDR3 length: 14 residues. Germline CDR1 GTSNPN, CDR2 SVGIG (reference sequence).

The V gene is TRBV19, the J gene TRBJ2-1, with D hard to call. The CDR3 spans 13 residues. Germline CDR1 reads LNHDA; CDR2 reads SQIVND (reference sequence). V shed 7 bases and J shed 2 bases, with 9 bases lying between them. CDR3 amino acids: CASTNSAYNEQFF. CDR3 DNA sequence: TGTGCCAGTACAAACAGTGCCTACAATGAGCAGTTCTTC.

The chain links TRBV6-6 to TRBJ2-3; 7 positions agree with TRBD2. The germline gives CDR1 MNHNY, CDR2 SVGAGI (reference sequence). The V gene end was trimmed by 5 bases and the J gene end by 0 bases; junction bases not matched to a gene: 2. This CDR3 spans 14 amino acids. The CDR3 spells CASSLGGSTDTQYF. The CDR3 nucleotides are TGTGCCAGCAGTCTCGGGGGGAGCACAGATACGCAGTATTTT.

The chain joins TRBV11-3 to TRBJ2-1; 7 bases fit TRBD1. The germline gives CDR1 SGHNT, CDR2 YENEEA. V lost 5 bases to trimming and J lost 7 bases; unmatched junction nucleotides: 5. This CDR3 has 13 amino acids. The chain's CDR3 is CASSGGQVNEQFF. DNA of the CDR3: TGTGCCAGCAGCGGAGGACAGGTTAATGAGCAGTTCTTC.

J is TRBJ2-7 and V is TRBV4-1; TRBD1 aligns across 8 bases. The trim removed 0 bases at V and 3 bases at J, leaving 1 base unmatched. The CDR3 has 14 amino acids. Germline V gene sequence: CDR1 MGHRA, CDR2 YSYEKL. In DNA, the CDR3 is TGCGCCAGCAGCCAAGATGACAGGGGCTACGAGCAGTACTTC. Translating gives CASSQDDRGYEQYF.

This chain connects TRBV10-3 to TRBJ2-1, with D uncertain. The CDR3 totals 12 residues. Germline CDR1 and CDR2: ENHRY and SYGVKD. V was cut by 10 bases and J by 8 bases, with 15 bases left in between. The CDR3 region is CATAPRGDEQFF. CDR3 sequence (DNA): TGTGCCACGGCGCCCCGCGGCGATGAGCAGTTCTTC.

The genes are TRBV29-1 and TRBJ1-2; D call uncertain. The CDR3 has 12 amino acids. Germline CDR1 and CDR2: SQVTM and ANQGSEA. The V end lost 0 bases, the J end lost 4 bases, and 6 bases lay between the germline ends. The CDR3 loop reads CSVEDTVYGYTF. DNA for the CDR3: TGCAGCGTTGAAGACACAGTCTATGGCTACACCTTC.

The chain uses TRBV7-9 and TRBJ2-7, with D maybe TRBD1 (5 bases). Germline V gene sequence: CDR1 SEHNR, CDR2 FQNEAQ (reference sequence). The length of the CDR3 is 14 residues. V lost 0 bases and J lost 5, with 11 bases in between. DNA of the CDR3: TGTGCCAGCAGCTTAGCGCTTCAAGGGGACGAGCAGTACTTC. As protein: CASSLALQGDEQYF.